Below are 31 T cell receptor beta chains sequenced from a single sample in a study of blood T cells in healthy people across ages (dated by TCRdb to about 2015). Library generation was performed with 5' RACE. This sample was sequenced with an Illumina HiSeq 2500. A second PCR of roughly 6 to 11 cycles was run with a J-beta primer mix and a sample-barcoded 5' primer. TCRdb reanalyzed the raw reads on its own, using fastp at Q25 for trimming and MiXCR for clone calling, and kept in-frame beta chains. Each CDR3 protein gets just one entry, which takes the most common genes and DNA from the rows behind it. For this sample the table gives more than 1.4 million distinct CDR3 sequences, of which 40% to 50% were detected only once. Together, the top ten hold approximately 7.9% of the sample. The sequencing sample was made of blood. The receptors were sampled from a woman aged 18-29 years in good health.

The rearrangement links TRBV5-1 to TRBJ1-2; TRBD1 aligns across 7 bases. The CDR3 runs 17 residues. From germline, CDR1 is SGHRS and CDR2 YFSETQ. V gave up 2 bases and J gave up 0 bases; unmatched junction bases: 10. The CDR3 is CASSLSPTGSSNYGYTF. CDR3 sequence (DNA): TGCGCCAGCAGCTTATCTCCGACAGGGTCTTCTAACTATGGCTACACCTTC.

The rearrangement uses TRBV4-1 and TRBJ2-2; D gene ambiguous. The CDR3 runs 18 residues. Germline V gene lookup returns CDR1 MGHRA and CDR2 YSYEKL. V was pared by 1 base and J by 0 bases, with 15 bases between. CDR3 nucleotide sequence: TGCGCCAGCAGCCAAGTGATAGGTCCAAACGCGAACACCGGGGAGCTGTTTTTT. Translating it yields CASSQVIGPNANTGELFF.

V is TRBV7-9 and J is TRBJ1-2, with 10 bases lining up with TRBD1. The CDR3 totals 14 residues. The ends lost 8 bases at V and 5 bases at J; junction bases unmatched: 8. CDR1 and CDR2 (germline): SEHNR, FQNEAQ (reference sequence). DNA of the CDR3: TGTGCCAGCGCCCCAGGGACAGGGGAGTATGGCTACACCTTC. Translation gives CASAPGTGEYGYTF.

V usage is TRBV5-1 and J usage is TRBJ2-3; a possible D gene is TRBD1 (6 bases). Germline values: CDR1 SGHRS, CDR2 YFSETQ. The CDR3 has 16 amino acids. Trimming pared 3 bases from V and 4 bases from J, leaving 18 bases between. In DNA form, the CDR3 reads TGCGCCAGCAGCTCAGACTACTCTGAGGGGGCAGATACGCAGTATTTT. This translates into CASSSDYSEGADTQYF.

The chain carries TRBV20-1 and TRBJ1-1, with D possibly being TRBD1 (6 bases). There are 11 residues in the CDR3. V lost 6 bases, J lost 11 bases, and 16 bases lay in between. Germline CDR1 and CDR2: DFQATT and SNEGSKA (reference sequence). The CDR3 loop is CSAAQTGTAFF. The CDR3 DNA follows: TGCAGTGCAGCTCAAACAGGGACTGCTTTCTTT.

Of note for this clonotype: Relative to the germline gene, one junction end is altered; a read error may explain this. This chain uses TRBV7-9 with TRBJ2-7; D unresolved. The germline V gene has CDR1 SEHNR and CDR2 FQNEAQ (reference sequence). This CDR3 region has 17 residues. The CDR3 coding sequence is TGTGCCGGCAGCTATTTCGGTTCGGAAAGGGATAATCATGAGCAGTACTTC. Translating gives CAGSYFGSERDNHEQYF.

This clonotype was detected a few times. The chain couples TRBV20-1 to TRBJ2-3; D is unresolved. There are 13 residues in the CDR3. The germline CDR1 and CDR2 sequences are DFQATT and SNEGSKA (reference sequence). Trimming stripped 5 bases from V and 1 base from J, with 10 bases between. The CDR3 loop is CSAPDTRTDTQYF. DNA of the CDR3: TGCAGTGCTCCAGACACCCGCACAGATACGCAGTATTTT.

This clonotype was found a few times. The chain couples TRBV20-1 to TRBJ2-3; 16 bases are a match to TRBD2. Trimming cost V 6 bases and J 6 bases; bases outside gene matches: 12. This CDR3 comprises 17 residues. Germline V gives CDR1 DFQATT, CDR2 SNEGSKA (reference sequence). The CDR3 loop reads CSAAGTSGRGGVDTQYF. CDR3 nucleotide sequence: TGCAGTGCAGCCGGGACTAGCGGGAGGGGTGGGGTTGATACGCAGTATTTT.

The chain is built from TRBV20-1 and TRBJ2-7; D is uncertain. The CDR3 is 15 amino acids. The ends were cut back, 1 base at V and 0 bases at J, with 13 bases in the middle. Germline CDR1 and CDR2: DFQATT and SNEGSKA (reference sequence). The CDR3 sequence is CSARGAWRSSYEQYF. The CDR3 DNA is TGCAGTGCTAGAGGAGCCTGGCGGAGCTCCTACGAGCAGTACTTC.

This clonotype was detected only a few times. The chain carries TRBV5-1 and TRBJ1-2, with TRBD1 identical over 8 bases. The CDR3 runs to 16 residues. With 0 bases clipped from V and 0 bases from J, the junction kept 4 bases outside the gene matches. CDR1 is SGHRS, CDR2 YFSETQ, per germline. The CDR3 nucleotides are TGCGCCAGCAGCTTGGGAGTGACAGGGGCTAACTATGGCTACACCTTC. Translating it yields CASSLGVTGANYGYTF.

This clonotype was picked up many times. The chain combines TRBV3-1 with TRBJ2-3; 11 positions match TRBD2. Germline trimming cut 2 bases from V and 6 bases from J; bases unmatched to any gene: 10. CDR1 LGHDT and CDR2 YNNKEL come from the germline V gene (reference sequence). The CDR3 sequence is 17 residues long. CDR3 sequence reads: CASSQSFPGLADDTQYF. The CDR3 DNA follows: TGTGCCAGCAGCCAAAGCTTCCCGGGACTAGCGGACGATACGCAGTATTTT.

In its sample, this clonotype was seen a few times. The chain has TRBV29-1 and TRBJ2-4; 8 bases agree with TRBD1. The end of the DNA fits TRBJ2-5 better, so the J call may be wrong. Looked up from germline, CDR1 is SQVTM and CDR2 is ANQGSEA. The CDR3 extends over 12 amino acids. CDR3 DNA: TGCAGCGGTCAGGGGGCGCGGGAGACCCAGTACTTC. This gives the protein CSGQGARETQYF.

The chain has TRBV4-2 and TRBJ1-4; no definite D call. Germline V gene lookup returns CDR1 LGHNA and CDR2 YNFKEQ. V lost 0 bases to trimming and J lost 16 bases, with 15 bases between them. The CDR3 contains 13 residues. The CDR3 bases are TGTGCCAGCAGCCAAGATAATGGCCAGACTCGGTTTTTT. Amino acids: CASSQDNGQTRFF.

The chain employs TRBV5-1 and TRBJ2-1, with 7 nucleotides matching TRBD1. CDR3 length: 16 residues. Trimming removed 2 bases from V and 10 bases from J; junction bases left unmatched: 15. CDR1 is SGHRS, CDR2 YFSETQ, per germline. In nucleotides, the CDR3 is TGCGCCAGCAGCTTCTACAGGGGCCCTCTACAGAAGGAGCAGTTCTTC. It translates to CASSFYRGPLQKEQFF.

The CDR3 sequence: CAISELADNEQFF. CDR3 nucleotide sequence: TGTGCCATCAGTGAATTAGCTGACAATGAGCAGTTCTTC. The chain couples TRBV10-3 to TRBJ2-1; D gene ambiguous. Trimming removed 3 bases from V and 5 bases from J, with 8 bases in between. The germline gives CDR1 ENHRY, CDR2 SYGVKD. This CDR3 is built from 13 residues.

This clonotype was picked up many times. J is TRBJ1-2 and V is TRBV7-8; D remains unclear. Germline-derived CDR1 and CDR2 are SGHVS and FQNEAQ. V was shortened by 2 bases and J by 7 bases, with 11 bases between the two germline ends. CDR3 length equals 13 residues. DNA of the CDR3: TGTGCCAGCAGCTTAACTACGGGGAGTGGCTACACCTTC. Protein: CASSLTTGSGYTF.

This clonotype was found many times. The rearrangement uses TRBV11-2 and TRBJ2-1; 9 nucleotides align to TRBD1. V lost 3 bases to trimming and J lost 7 bases; unmatched junction nucleotides: 7. Looked up from germline, CDR1 is SGHAT and CDR2 is FQNNGV. The CDR3 runs to 15 residues. The CDR3 nucleotides are TGTGCCAGCAGCTTCCGACAGGGGGGCAGGAATGAGCAGTTCTTC. Translated: CASSFRQGGRNEQFF.

This clonotype occurred a few times. The rearrangement joins TRBV7-9 to TRBJ2-5; TRBD1 matches at 7 bases. Germline assignment: CDR1 SEHNR and CDR2 FQNEAQ (reference sequence). The CDR3 has 16 amino acids. J lost 3 bases, V lost 4 bases, and 11 bases had no gene match. As DNA, the CDR3 is TGTGCCAGCAGCTCCTTCCGGGACAGCGATGAAGAGACCCAGTACTTC. This encodes CASSSFRDSDEETQYF.

The rearrangement uses TRBV9 and TRBJ2-5; 7 bases line up with TRBD1. The CDR3 has 16 amino acids. V was pared by 2 bases and J by 1 base, with 8 bases of the junction left unmatched. Germline V gene lookup returns CDR1 SGDLS and CDR2 YYNGEE. The CDR3 loop reads CASSVFRDRLQETQYF. In DNA, the CDR3 is TGTGCCAGCAGCGTGTTCCGGGACAGACTCCAAGAGACCCAGTACTTC.

V is TRBV3-1 and J is TRBJ1-2; 7 nucleotides line up with TRBD1. From germline, CDR1 is LGHDT and CDR2 YNNKEL (reference sequence). The CDR3 consists of 14 residues. The V segment lost 1 base and the J segment 8 bases; nucleotides outside the gene matches: 7. The CDR3 nucleotides read TGTGCCAGCAGCCAAGGCAGGGGGATCGGGGGCTACACCTTC. This codes for CASSQGRGIGGYTF.

V and J are TRBV29-1 and TRBJ1-2, with a tentative D call TRBD1 (5 bases). The CDR3 spans 12 residues. The germline V gene encodes CDR1 SQVTM and CDR2 ANQGSEA. Trimming cost V 4 bases and J 3 bases, with 9 bases left between them. In DNA, the CDR3 is TGCAGCGTTGGTAAAGGGGACTATGGCTACACCTTC. It translates to CSVGKGDYGYTF.

Of note for this clonotype: At one end, the junction sequence differs from germline, possibly due to a read error. V gene TRBV12-3 or TRBV12-4 combines with J gene TRBJ1-5, with a tentative D call TRBD1 (5 bases). The CDR3 extends over 15 amino acids. CDR3 coding DNA: TGTGCCAGCAGCCAGGGCCTCTATAGCAATAAGCCCCAGCATTTT. It yields the protein CASSQGLYSNKPQHF.

This clonotype was seen a handful of times. The V gene is TRBV12-3 or TRBV12-4, the J gene TRBJ2-1; perhaps TRBD1 as D (6 bases). V lost 6 bases and J 8 bases, leaving 14 bases between the germline ends. This CDR3 has 13 residues. CDR3: CASSSGQGHEQFF. Written as DNA, the CDR3 is TGTGCCAGCAGCAGCGGTCAGGGGCATGAGCAGTTCTTC.

The rearrangement links TRBV21-1 to TRBJ2-3; TRBD1 was called by the table and not checked on the DNA. TRBV21-1 is described as a pseudogene. The CDR3 has 17 residues. The CDR3 is CASSNEEEDGAGDTQYF. In DNA, the CDR3 is TGTGCCAGCAGCAACGAGGAGGAGGACGGGGCCGGAGATACGCAGTATTTT.

The rearrangement links TRBV2 to TRBJ1-5, with 10 nucleotides matching TRBD1. This CDR3 contains 16 residues. In germline, CDR1 is SNHLY, CDR2 FYNNEI. Losses at the gene ends were 7 bases for V and 0 bases for J; bases not matched to a gene: 6. In DNA form, the CDR3 reads TGTGCCAGCACCCGGACAGGGGGGGTTAGCAATCAGCCCCAGCATTTT. Translated: CASTRTGGVSNQPQHF.

This clonotype was detected only a few times. The chain joins TRBV12-3 or TRBV12-4 to TRBJ2-7; 7 bases align to TRBD1. J was trimmed by 4 bases and V by 4 bases; bases with no gene match: 10. The CDR3 totals 15 residues. The CDR3 bases are TGTGCCAGCAGTTCCGGTTTAGACAGGGTATACGAGCAGTACTTC. Translating it yields CASSSGLDRVYEQYF.

This clonotype has just a few counts. The J gene is TRBJ1-2, the V gene TRBV27; possible D gene TRBD1, 5 bases. Germline V gene lookup returns CDR1 MNHEY and CDR2 SMNVEV (reference sequence). The length of the CDR3 is 13 residues. V shed 6 bases and J shed 2 bases, with 10 bases lying between them. The CDR3 loop reads CASRPRDNYGYTF. CDR3 coding DNA: TGTGCCAGCAGACCCAGGGACAACTATGGCTACACCTTC.

The sample holds a few counts of this clonotype. The V gene is TRBV10-3, the J gene TRBJ2-7; tentative D call: TRBD1 (6 bases). The CDR3 has 14 residues. The V gene lost 7 bases and the J gene lost 3 bases, with 16 bases spanning the gap. Germline V gene sequence: CDR1 ENHRY, CDR2 SYGVKD. The CDR3 loop reads CAIKPDSLHYEQYF. DNA of the CDR3: TGTGCCATCAAGCCGGACAGCCTCCACTACGAGCAGTACTTC.

Comment on this clonotype: At one end the junction does not follow the germline gene, possibly because of a read error. The chain recombines TRBV18 with TRBJ1-1; D remains unclear. CDR1 and CDR2 (germline): KGHSH, LQKENI. The CDR3 totals 13 residues. Written as DNA, the CDR3 is TGTGTCAGCTCACCGTCCCTGGACACTGAAGCTTTCTTT. Protein: CVSSPSLDTEAFF.

This sequence joins TRBV4-1 and TRBJ2-1; 9 bases are a match to TRBD2. The CDR3 extends over 16 amino acids. Unmatched junction bases numbered 4, after V lost 0 bases and J lost 4 bases. Germline CDR1 reads MGHRA; CDR2 reads YSYEKL. The CDR3 DNA follows: TGCGCCAGCAGCCAAGATAGACTAGCGGTTTACAATGAGCAGTTCTTC. As protein: CASSQDRLAVYNEQFF.

This chain connects TRBV28 to TRBJ1-5; D is ambiguous. Germline assignment: CDR1 MDHEN and CDR2 SYDVKM. The V end lost 6 bases, the J end lost 0 bases, and 9 bases lay between the germline ends. This CDR3 is 14 amino acids long. This CDR3 reads CASSDNDSNQPQHF. DNA of the CDR3: TGTGCCAGCAGCGACAATGATAGCAATCAGCCCCAGCATTTT.